Listed below are T cell receptor beta chains from one sample, sequenced in a study of regulatory T cells in long-lasting Graves disease. Each CDR3 protein gets one entry after TCRdb re-called the multiplex PCR reads with MiXCR. The table lists some 400,000 distinct CDR3 sequences, about 15% of them singletons. The data also belong to a second study, concerning T cells in Graves' hyperthyroidism and ophthalmopathy.

The specimen comprised peripheral blood mononuclear cells (PBMCs), sampled at new diagnosis, from a patient treated with antithyroid drugs. These receptors came from a woman in her 30s with Graves disease. CDR3s leave out the opening cysteine and the closing phenylalanine or tryptophan. A D gene is named only where the DNA matches it firmly.

V	J	D	CDR3
TRBV20-1	TRBJ1-1	TRBD1	SAADRGQGTEAF
TRBV11-2	TRBJ2-2	TRBD2	ASSSKLLAGEPRANTGELF
TRBV7-2	TRBJ2-1	TRBD2	ASSLLYTSGLTYNEQF
TRBV9	TRBJ2-2	-	ASSEWGDGELF
TRBV29-1	TRBJ2-5	-	SVGITGIGETQY
TRBV30	TRBJ2-1	-	AWSPKFGASPYNEQF
TRBV5-1	TRBJ2-3	TRBD1	ASRTGGGDTQY
TRBV7-9	TRBJ2-7	-	ASSLVDKSYEQY
TRBV6-2/TRBV6-3	TRBJ1-1	-	ASSYSRRGSGNTEAF
TRBV7-9	TRBJ2-7	-	ASSLGVGVLQKYEQY
TRBV10-3	TRBJ2-2	TRBD1	AISPGQGNTGELF
TRBV29-1	TRBJ2-3	-	SVVFPGLGTDTQY
TRBV28	TRBJ2-5	-	ASSLLITEETQY
TRBV7-2	TRBJ2-1	-	ASSPTVGTYNEQF
TRBV28	TRBJ1-2	TRBD1	ASSLVSLGQGDGYT
TRBV2	TRBJ2-2	TRBD2	ASSDGIAGGVGELF
TRBV13	TRBJ1-1	-	ASSWGGSTEAF
TRBV25-1	TRBJ2-7	-	ASSELADSEQY
TRBV20-1	TRBJ2-1	-	SARVGYNEQF
TRBV6-1	TRBJ2-5	TRBD1	AAGGETQY
TRBV11-2	TRBJ2-7	TRBD2	ASSSLADYFYEQY
TRBV3-1	TRBJ2-3	-	ASSRQGGGISYTDTQY
TRBV5-1	TRBJ2-7	-	ASSSGQPAEQY
TRBV6-1	TRBJ2-5	TRBD2	ASAKGLAGVVTQY
TRBV28	TRBJ1-5	-	ASSLLGIGNQPQH
TRBV7-9	TRBJ2-2	TRBD1	ASSAPGGAAGELF
TRBV2	TRBJ2-2	-	ASSEVAINFNTGELF
TRBV11-2	TRBJ2-7	-	ASSSPGHSPYEQY
TRBV12-5	TRBJ1-2	TRBD1	ASGLHPGQLFYGYT
TRBV20-1	TRBJ2-4	-	SARETGPIQY
TRBV12-3/TRBV12-4	TRBJ2-1	-	ASSLKGGGGNEQF
TRBV12-3/TRBV12-4	TRBJ1-1	TRBD1	ASSPDRRDRTFKAF
TRBV11-2	TRBJ2-3	-	ASSLETTTYTQY
TRBV5-1	TRBJ2-7	-	ASSLGLQTYEQY
TRBV12-3/TRBV12-4	TRBJ2-1	TRBD2	ASKDPTREGHEQF
TRBV20-1	TRBJ2-1	-	SAPTQRAYNEQF
TRBV10-1	TRBJ2-7	-	ASSHSGSYEQY
TRBV5-6	TRBJ2-1	TRBD2	ASSLTGGSVEQF
TRBV19	TRBJ2-1	-	ASSKTENNEQF
TRBV27	TRBJ1-5	-	ATGTYSNQPQH
TRBV30	TRBJ1-5	-	AWSVQGSQPQH
TRBV5-1	TRBJ2-7	TRBD1	ASSSRDGTGDYEQY